The 29 T cell receptor beta chains presented below share a single source sample, sequenced in a study of T cell responses to AZD1222 COVID-19 vaccine (dated by TCRdb to the early 2020s). The time point label corresponds to: baseline before first vaccination. The library was obtained by the immunoSEQ multiplex PCR assay. TCRdb mirrors the immuneACCESS table, restricted to in-frame sequences. Some clones are absent from its copies; in checked studies, under half trace to an unresolved V gene, and the reason for the others is unknown. For this sample the table gives 150,000 to 200,000 clones, of which approximately 91% were detected only once. Approximately 1.9% of the sample rests with the top ten. The specimen was peripheral blood, collected on day 0 of AZD1222 vaccination. These receptors were collected from an adult in good health.

This chain uses TRBV9 with TRBJ2-4; D not resolved. Trimming took 7 bases from V and 8 from J, leaving 16 bases between them. In germline, CDR1 is SGDLS, CDR2 YYNGEE. This CDR3 has 13 amino acids. For the CDR3, the DNA is TGTGCCAGCGCGATAGACCCGGAAGACATTCAGTACTTC. Encoded protein: CASAIDPEDIQYF. Supplemented by reference TRBV9 and TRBJ2-4, the full variable domain reads DSGVTQTPKHLITATGQRVTLRCSPRSGDLSVYWYQQSLDQGLQFLIQYYNGEERAKGNILERFSAQQFPDLHSELNLSSLELGDSALYFCASAIDPEDIQYFGAGTRLSVL.

The chain employs TRBV19 and TRBJ1-5; TRBD1 is a possible D gene (5 bases). Deletions cut 2 bases from V and 8 bases from J, with 13 bases between. Germline CDR1 is LNHDA and CDR2 is SQIVND (reference sequence). This CDR3 has 14 residues. CDR3 sequence (DNA): TGTGCCAGTAGTATATCTCAGGGAGTAGAGCCCCAGCATTTT. This encodes CASSISQGVEPQHF.

The rearrangement uses TRBV5-4 and TRBJ2-1; 10 bases map to TRBD2. The length of the CDR3 is 17 residues. With 6 bases clipped from V and 4 bases from J, the junction kept 13 bases outside the gene matches. CDR1 and CDR2 from the germline V gene are SGHNT and YYREEE (reference sequence). Here the CDR3 DNA reads TGTGCCAGCAATGAGCGGGGGGGCTCTTCTCGGTACAATGAGCAGTTCTTC. It translates to CASNERGGSSRYNEQFF.

The chain recombines TRBV6-5 with TRBJ1-3; a weak D match, TRBD1 (6 bases). Trimming shortened V by 0 bases and J by 4 bases, and 10 bases separated the two germline ends. CDR1 and CDR2 from the germline V gene are MNHEY and SVGAGI. The CDR3 is made up of 15 amino acids. The CDR3 DNA reads TGTGCCAGCAGTTACTCTCGGGGGCTCGGAAACACCATATATTTT. Its protein is CASSYSRGLGNTIYF.

The V gene is TRBV12-3 or TRBV12-4, the J gene TRBJ1-2; perhaps TRBD1 as D (5 bases). V gave up 1 base and J gave up 4 bases, with 7 bases separating them. This CDR3 has 13 amino acids. CDR3 sequence reads: CASSLGTSYGYTF. Here the CDR3 DNA reads TGTGCCAGCAGTTTAGGGACAAGCTATGGCTACACCTTC.

This sequence joins TRBV19 and TRBJ1-2, with D maybe TRBD1 (5 bases). The germline V and J ends were trimmed by 0 bases and 6 bases, with 14 bases remaining between them. The CDR3 is 15 amino acids. Germline V gives CDR1 LNHDA, CDR2 SQIVND (reference sequence). This chain's CDR3 is CASSIDSRQGHGYTF. The CDR3, as DNA: TGTGCCAGTAGTATAGATTCCCGCCAGGGCCATGGCTACACCTTC.

V usage is TRBV6-6 and J usage is TRBJ1-2; D is undetermined. This CDR3 contains 13 residues. CDR1 and CDR2 (germline): MNHNY, SVGAGI (reference sequence). Trimming left V 0 bases short and J 7 bases short, with 9 bases between. The CDR3 sequence is CASSYSDPAGYTF. The CDR3 DNA reads as TGTGCCAGCAGTTACTCGGATCCGGCTGGCTACACCTTC.

V and J are TRBV5-5 and TRBJ2-7; D perhaps matches TRBD1 (6 bases). V lost 7 bases to trimming and J lost 7 bases, with 18 bases between them. The CDR3 loop spans 13 amino acids. CDR1 SGHKS and CDR2 YYEKEE come from the germline V gene (reference sequence). CDR3 nucleotides: TGTGCCAGCTTCACAGGGACCCGAGGGGAGCAGTACTTC. This gives the protein CASFTGTRGEQYF.

This rearrangement joins TRBV9 to TRBJ1-1; TRBD1 aligns across 8 bases. This CDR3 region has 13 residues. The J segment lost 4 bases and the V segment lost 4 bases, leaving 3 bases of the junction unmatched. Germline CDR1 is SGDLS and CDR2 is YYNGEE. The CDR3 DNA follows: TGTGCCAGCAGCTATGACAGGGGCACTGAAGCTTTCTTT. Protein: CASSYDRGTEAFF. Using reference TRBV9 and TRBJ1-1 for the parts outside the CDR3, the full variable domain is DSGVTQTPKHLITATGQRVTLRCSPRSGDLSVYWYQQSLDQGLQFLIQYYNGEERAKGNILERFSAQQFPDLHSELNLSSLELGDSALYFCASSYDRGTEAFFGQGTRLTVV.

The genes are TRBV28 and TRBJ1-4; no definite D call. V lost 6 bases to trimming and J lost 2 bases, with 13 bases between them. The germline CDR1 and CDR2 sequences are MDHEN and SYDVKM. The CDR3 contains 15 residues. The CDR3 DNA follows: TGTGCCAGCAGCCGAGATGGACGGACTAATGAAAAACTGTTTTTT. Protein product: CASSRDGRTNEKLFF.

The rearrangement links TRBV7-9 to TRBJ1-1; D is undetermined. CDR1 is SEHNR, CDR2 FQNEAQ, per germline (reference sequence). V dropped 3 bases and J dropped 7 bases, with 9 bases sitting between them. There are 12 residues in the CDR3. The CDR3 sequence is CASSFETGEAFF. Here the CDR3 DNA reads TGTGCCAGCAGCTTTGAAACGGGTGAAGCTTTCTTT.

V is TRBV2 and J is TRBJ2-7, with 8 bases identical to TRBD1. The V and J ends lost 0 bases and 7 bases, in that order; junction bases with no gene match: 8. This CDR3 is 15 amino acids long. Germline CDR1 SNHLY, CDR2 FYNNEI. CDR3 in DNA: TGTGCCAGCAGTGAAGCGCTAGGGACAGGTCCTGAGCAGTACTTC. This encodes CASSEALGTGPEQYF.

This CDR3 reads CASGQGRLNEQFF. CDR3 nucleotides: TGTGCCAGTGGACAGGGTAGGCTTAATGAGCAGTTCTTC. The chain links TRBV19 to TRBJ2-1; 8 bases map to TRBD1. CDR3 size: 13 residues. Germline CDR1 is LNHDA and CDR2 is SQIVND (reference sequence). V trimming: 8 bases; J trimming: 7 bases; junction bases outside the gene matches: 7.

The genes are TRBV15 and TRBJ2-1; 13 bases are a match to TRBD2. J lost 0 bases, V lost 0 bases, and 11 bases had no gene match. Germline loops: CDR1 LNHNV, CDR2 YYDKDF (reference sequence). The CDR3 is 21 amino acids. CDR3 protein: CATSRDPMGLAGFRSYNEQFF. The DNA of the CDR3 is TGTGCCACCAGCAGAGATCCAATGGGACTAGCGGGATTCCGCTCCTACAATGAGCAGTTCTTC. The entire variable domain, with the rest obtained from reference TRBV15 and TRBJ2-1, is as follows: DAMVIQNPRYQVTQFGKPVTLSCSQTLNHNVMYWYQQKSSQAPKLLFHYYDKDFNNEADTPDNFQSRRPNTSFCFLDIRSPGLGDTAMYLCATSRDPMGLAGFRSYNEQFFGPGTRLTVL.

CDR3 coding DNA: TGTGCCAGCAGGTCACGTGGCAGGGTTTACGAGCAGTACTTC. It codes for CASRSRGRVYEQYF. The V call is TRBV28, the J call TRBJ2-7; D might be TRBD1 (5 bases). Looked up from germline, CDR1 is MDHEN and CDR2 is SYDVKM. Trimming cost V 6 bases and J 4 bases, with 16 bases left between them. The CDR3 totals 14 residues.

The CDR3 nucleotides read TGTGCCAGCAGTAGTGGGGTCCGCTCTGGAAACACCATATATTTT. It yields the protein CASSSGVRSGNTIYF. This rearrangement joins TRBV6-5 to TRBJ1-3; D is uncertain. Germline V gene sequence: CDR1 MNHEY, CDR2 SVGAGI. The CDR3 contains 15 residues. Trimming cost V 5 bases and J 0 bases, with 11 bases left between them.

J is TRBJ2-5 and V is TRBV29-1, with D unresolved. The CDR3 is made up of 10 amino acids. The V end was cut by 8 bases, the J end by 4 bases, with 8 bases between. CDR1 and CDR2 from the germline V gene are SQVTM and ANQGSEA. The CDR3 loop is CSTYGETQYF. The CDR3 DNA follows: TGCAGCACTTATGGAGAGACCCAGTACTTC. The full variable domain, rest sourced from reference TRBV29-1 and TRBJ2-5, is SAVISQKPSRDICQRGTSLTIQCQVDSQVTMMFWYRQQPGQSLTLIATANQGSEATYESGFVIDKFPISRPNLTFSTLTVSNMSPEDSSIYLCSTYGETQYFGPGTRLLVL.

This clone was observed a handful of times. V gene TRBV20-1 combines with J gene TRBJ1-6; D is uncertain. The V gene lost 3 bases and the J gene lost 10 bases, with 7 bases spanning the gap. Germline CDR1 DFQATT, CDR2 SNEGSKA (reference sequence). This CDR3 region has 11 residues. The CDR3 is CSARRESPLHF. In DNA form, the CDR3 reads TGCAGTGCTAGGAGGGAGTCACCCCTCCACTTT.

V gene TRBV5-4 combines with J gene TRBJ1-2; no clear D gene. CDR3 length: 13 amino acids. CDR1 is SGHNT and CDR2 is YYREEE in the germline V gene (reference sequence). V lost 6 bases to trimming and J lost 3 bases, with 12 bases between them. CDR3 nucleotide sequence: TGTGCCAGCACCCAAGGACCAGACTATGGCTACACCTTC. Translation gives CASTQGPDYGYTF.

The chain is built from TRBV5-1 and TRBJ1-1; D gene ambiguous. Deletions cut 1 base from V and 1 base from J, with 8 bases between. Germline loops: CDR1 SGHRS, CDR2 YFSETQ. The CDR3 consists of 14 residues. CDR3 DNA: TGCGCCAGCAGCTTGCACCGACGGAACACTGAAGCTTTCTTT. Translation gives CASSLHRRNTEAFF.

CDR3 DNA sequence: TGTGCCAGTAGCCCGAAGGACGGGAATGAAAAACTGTTTTTT. Translation: CASSPKDGNEKLFF. This sequence joins TRBV19 and TRBJ1-4; D not resolved. V lost 6 bases to trimming and J lost 5 bases, with 13 bases between them. Germline V gene lookup returns CDR1 LNHDA and CDR2 SQIVND (reference sequence). This CDR3 has 14 residues.

In DNA, the CDR3 is TGTGCCAGCAGCGTAGGCGGGGGGGCTCTGGAGACCCAGTACTTC. Residues: CASSVGGGALETQYF. The chain carries TRBV9 and TRBJ2-5; 9 bases match TRBD2. The V segment lost 0 bases and the J segment 5 bases; nucleotides outside the gene matches: 5. There are 15 residues in the CDR3. Germline V CDR1 and CDR2: SGDLS, YYNGEE.

This sequence joins TRBV5-1 and TRBJ1-1; D not resolved. Trimming pared 4 bases from V and 2 bases from J, leaving 15 bases between. This CDR3 has 15 residues. Germline loops: CDR1 SGHRS, CDR2 YFSETQ. Here the CDR3 reads CASSPKQISNTEAFF. For the CDR3, the DNA is TGCGCCAGCAGCCCAAAACAGATTTCAAACACTGAAGCTTTCTTT.

This sequence joins TRBV7-2 and TRBJ1-2; no clear D. Trimming left V 3 bases short and J 0 bases short, with 11 bases between. The CDR3 contains 15 residues. Germline V gene data show CDR1 as SGHTA and CDR2 as FQGNSA. CDR3 in amino acids: CASSFEPGANYGYTF. The CDR3 DNA is TGTGCCAGCAGCTTTGAACCGGGAGCTAACTATGGCTACACCTTC.

The chain carries TRBV6-2 or TRBV6-3 and TRBJ1-1, with D hard to call. CDR1 and CDR2 from the germline V gene are MNHEY and SVGEGT. Trimming pared 0 bases from V and 5 bases from J, leaving 7 bases between. This CDR3 comprises 13 residues. In nucleotides, the CDR3 is TGTGCCAGCAGTTACTCGGGCACTACTGAAGCTTTCTTT. Translation: CASSYSGTTEAFF.

The chain uses TRBV10-3 and TRBJ2-1; no firm D call. Per the germline V gene, CDR1 is ENHRY and CDR2 is SYGVKD. Trimming removed 3 bases at V and 12 bases at J, with 15 bases between. CDR3 length: 13 residues. The CDR3 DNA is TGTGCCATCAGTGAAATCGGCCATCTGGGGCAGTTCTTC. The encoded protein is CAISEIGHLGQFF.

This chain connects TRBV7-6 to TRBJ1-1; D is unclear. In germline, CDR1 is SGHVS, CDR2 FNYEAQ. V lost 5 bases to trimming and J lost 4 bases, with 20 bases between them. The CDR3 runs to 16 residues. The CDR3 loop reads CASSGSVDGWSTEAFF. DNA of the CDR3: TGTGCCAGCAGCGGATCAGTCGACGGGTGGAGCACTGAAGCTTTCTTT.

This chain uses TRBV5-1 with TRBJ2-3; D might be TRBD1 or TRBD2, each matching 5 bases. CDR3 length: 14 residues. With 0 bases removed from V and 2 bases from J, the gap between germline ends came to 7 bases. Germline values: CDR1 SGHRS, CDR2 YFSETQ. CDR3 DNA sequence: TGCGCCAGCAGCTTGGCGGGGACCACAGATACGCAGTATTTT. Residues: CASSLAGTTDTQYF.

V and J are TRBV11-2 and TRBJ2-7, with a possible D match to TRBD2 (6 bases). The CDR3 is made up of 14 amino acids. Trimming took off 0 bases at V and 5 bases at J, with 11 bases between the two ends. Germline V gene lookup returns CDR1 SGHAT and CDR2 FQNNGV. The CDR3 region is CASSLDYGSNEQYF. CDR3 in DNA: TGTGCCAGCAGCTTAGATTACGGGAGCAACGAGCAGTACTTC.